Each of the 5 T cell receptor beta chains below was sequenced from the same sample in a study of beta chain features in type 1 diabetes. Findings of the study overall: Shortening that was moderate but significant affected the TCRB CDR3s of Type 1 diabetes patients in all four CD4+ subsets.

The study reverse transcribed the entire isolated RNA, so it sequenced expressed TCRB transcripts. Using immunoSEQ multiplex PCR, the repertoire was profiled, and TCRdb retains in-frame clones only, with some absent. Of about 53,000 clones in the sample, roughly 50% were seen once. No antigens are known for them. The sequencing input was Tregs from blood. These receptors were taken from a woman aged 40 to 50 with type 1 diabetes.

The chain is built from TRBV4-1 and TRBJ2-7, with 9 bases lining up with TRBD2. Germline V CDR1 and CDR2: MGHRA, YSYEKL. Unmatched junction bases numbered 9, after V lost 4 bases and J lost 2 bases. This CDR3 contains 16 residues. The CDR3 coding sequence is TGCGCCAGCAGCCGCGATTTGGCGGGAGGGACCTACGAGCAGTACTTC. This translates into CASSRDLAGGTYEQYF.

This clone was found a few times. The chain employs TRBV19 and TRBJ1-5, with 8 bases lining up with TRBD1. V lost 4 bases, J lost 6 bases, and 8 bases stayed unmatched. The germline gives CDR1 LNHDA, CDR2 SQIVND (reference sequence). This CDR3 contains 15 residues. As DNA, the CDR3 is TGTGCCAGTAGTACCCAACAGGGGGAATTTCAGCCCCAGCATTTT. This codes for CASSTQQGEFQPQHF. The full variable domain, rest sourced from reference TRBV19 and TRBJ1-5, is DGGITQSPKYLFRKEGQNVTLSCEQNLNHDAMYWYRQDPGQGLRLIYYSQIVNDFQKGDIAEGYSVSREKKESFPLTVTSAQKNPTAFYLCASSTQQGEFQPQHFGDGTRLSIL.

J is TRBJ2-2 and V is TRBV9, with TRBD2 identical over 9 bases. The junction had 9 bases not matched to a gene; V was cut back by 4 bases and J by 5 bases. CDR1 and CDR2 (germline): SGDLS, YYNGEE. The CDR3 extends over 16 amino acids. The CDR3 nucleotides read TGTGCCAGCAGCCCCCGGGGTAGCGGGGGAACCGGGGAGCTGTTTTTT. Its protein product is CASSPRGSGGTGELFF.

The chain has TRBV9 and TRBJ2-5, with 9 bases fitting TRBD2. This CDR3 comprises 14 residues. Germline V gene sequence: CDR1 SGDLS, CDR2 YYNGEE. J lost 3 bases, V lost 6 bases, and 6 bases had no gene match. The CDR3 loop is CASTQGLAKETQYF. CDR3 nucleotide sequence: TGTGCCAGCACCCAAGGACTAGCGAAAGAGACCCAGTACTTC.

V and J are TRBV6-5 and TRBJ2-1, with unresolved D. The V end was cut by 2 bases, the J end by 10 bases, with 12 bases between. The CDR3 totals 13 residues. Germline CDR1 is MNHEY and CDR2 is SVGAGI. The CDR3 loop is CASSYGPRQEQFF. As DNA, the CDR3 is TGTGCCAGCAGTTACGGGCCCCGTCAGGAGCAGTTCTTC.